This T cell receptor beta chain was recorded in a study of OX40 agonist ivuxolimab in advanced cancers. Across the whole study: Patients with prior anti-PD-1, anti-PD-L1 or anti-CTLA-4 therapy were eligible; less than 50% had some. Two cutaneous melanoma patients and one hepatocellular carcinoma patient, three in all, had partial responses.

Repertoires were generated with immunoSEQ multiplex PCR, while TCRdb's copy carries only in-frame clones and drops some. The sample holds about 110,000 clones; around nine tenths are singletons and the top ten take more than 0.4%. The germline V and J ends were trimmed by 3 bases and 2 bases, with 20 bases remaining between them. The CDR3 consists of 17 residues. CDR1 SGDLS and CDR2 YYNGEE come from the germline V gene. With respect to this clone: What it binds is not known.

Study outcomes and limitations: Some patients who did not respond also had low normalized T-cell clonal expansion.

The source of this sequence is an adult with an advanced solid tumor such as melanoma, head and neck, liver or kidney cancer. The rearrangement links TRBV9 to TRBJ2-5, with D perhaps matching TRBD1 or TRBD2 (6 bases each). Here the sequenced sample was CD4+ or CD8+ T cells sorted from blood, taken in a trial of the OX40 agonist ivuxolimab. CDR3 nucleotide sequence: TGTGCCAGCAGCGAGGGTGACAAGGGGGGCAAACAAGAGACCCAGTACTTC. This translates into CASSEGDKGGKQETQYF.